These T cell receptor beta chains were read from a single sample in a study of shared clonotypes between healthy human individuals. Libraries were prepared by immunoSEQ multiplex PCR; TCRdb keeps only in-frame clonotypes and omits some of them. The data hold around 2.1 million clones, with approximately 94% observed a single time. Material for sequencing was naive CD4+ T cells sorted from blood. The source of these receptors is a man in his late teens or twenties in good health. Each CDR3 is given with its conserved first and last residue. The D gene is left open where the match is weak. Some rows mark clone size as missing; the rest say once, few, many or name a class of expanded clone.

j_gene	len	abundance	d_gene	v_gene	CDR3aa	CDR3nt
TRBJ2-3	16	.	.	TRBV29-1	CSVEVYRKGSTDTQYF	TGCAGCGTTGAAGTTTACAGAAAGGGGAGCACAGATACGCAGTATTTT
TRBJ1-3	15	.	.	TRBV28	CASIDAVSSGNTIYF	TGTGCCAGCATCGACGCAGTGAGCTCTGGAAACACCATATATTTT
TRBJ2-2	16	.	TRBD2	TRBV4-1	CASSQAPGGGTGELFF	TGCGCCAGCAGCCAAGCCCCCGGGGGGGGGACCGGGGAGCTGTTTTTT
TRBJ2-1	15	.	TRBD2	TRBV6-5	CASRETSASVFEQFF	TGTGCCAGCAGGGAGACTAGCGCATCAGTGTTTGAGCAGTTCTTC
TRBJ2-5	15	.	TRBD2	TRBV5-4	CASSSLAEIQETQYF	TGTGCCAGCAGCTCACTAGCGGAGATACAAGAGACCCAGTACTTC
TRBJ1-3	15	.	TRBD1	TRBV7-9	CASSLGDRAGNTIYF	TGTGCCAGCAGCTTAGGAGACAGGGCTGGAAACACCATATATTTT
TRBJ1-3	15	once	.	TRBV5-5	CASSFSGSSGNTIYF	TGTGCCAGCAGCTTCTCGGGGAGCTCTGGAAACACCATATATTTT
TRBJ2-7	13	.	.	TRBV5-6	CASSFPGSYEQYF	TGTGCCAGCAGCTTCCCAGGTTCCTACGAGCAGTACTTC
TRBJ2-6	16	.	.	TRBV7-3	CASSPESGAGANVLTF	TGTGCCAGCAGCCCCGAGTCGGGGGCTGGGGCCAACGTCCTGACTTTC
TRBJ1-1	15	.	.	TRBV7-9	CASSLDDRRNTEAFF	TGTGCCAGCAGCTTAGATGACAGGAGGAACACTGAAGCTTTCTTT
TRBJ2-1	15	.	TRBD2	TRBV11-2	CASSSGTSSYNEQFF	TGTGCCAGCAGCTCCGGGACTAGCTCCTACAATGAGCAGTTCTTC
TRBJ1-6	16	.	TRBD1	TRBV11-1	CASSTRTGTVNSPLHF	TGTGCCAGCAGCACAAGAACCGGGACAGTTAATTCACCCCTCCACTTT
TRBJ2-7	16	.	TRBD2	TRBV6-5	CASSYSTSGTVYEQYF	TGTGCCAGCAGTTACTCAACTAGCGGAACGGTATACGAGCAGTACTTC
TRBJ2-2	16	.	.	TRBV9	CASSARGFSYTGELFF	TGTGCCAGCAGCGCTAGGGGCTTCTCGTACACCGGGGAGCTGTTTTTT
TRBJ1-3	18	.	.	TRBV25-1	CATNRQLGQLSSGNTIYF	TGTGCCACCAACCGTCAACTAGGACAGCTGAGCTCTGGAAACACCATATATTTT
TRBJ1-6	16	.	.	TRBV5-1	CASSLVPSGSDAPLHF	TGCGCCAGCAGCTTGGTTCCTTCCGGGTCCGACGCACCCCTCCACTTT
TRBJ2-2	16	.	TRBD1	TRBV7-9	CASRWGQGAFTGELFF	TGTGCCAGCAGGTGGGGACAGGGGGCGTTCACCGGGGAGCTGTTTTTT
TRBJ2-2	14	.	TRBD1	TRBV6-6	CASSYSTGTGELFF	TGTGCCAGCAGTTACTCGACAGGGACCGGGGAGCTGTTTTTT
TRBJ2-7	15	.	.	TRBV6-1	CASSLPALTGYEQYF	TGTGCCAGCAGCCTCCCGGCCCTGACAGGATACGAGCAGTACTTC
TRBJ2-7	16	.	.	TRBV6-5	CASSYAGRGSSYEQYF	TGTGCCAGCAGTTACGCGGGCAGGGGCAGCTCCTACGAGCAGTACTTC
TRBJ2-7	17	.	.	TRBV5-8	CASSRPGGEVPTYEQYF	TGTGCCAGCAGCCGCCCCGGTGGGGAAGTACCAACCTACGAGCAGTACTTC
TRBJ2-3	15	once	TRBD2	TRBV5-1	CASRVTSGRGDTQYF	TGCGCCAGCAGGGTGACTAGCGGGAGAGGGGATACGCAGTATTTT
TRBJ1-1	15	.	.	TRBV5-1	CASSLDGQKNTEAFF	TGCGCCAGCAGCCTGGACGGACAGAAGAACACTGAAGCTTTCTTT
TRBJ1-4	16	.	TRBD1	TRBV6-6	CASRGRVGQEEEKLFF	TGTGCCAGCAGGGGACGGGTGGGACAGGAGGAGGAAAAACTGTTTTTT
TRBJ2-7	14	.	.	TRBV7-2	CASSPRDKTYEQYF	TGTGCCAGCAGCCCTCGGGACAAGACCTACGAGCAGTACTTC
TRBJ2-5	14	.	.	TRBV9	CASSVAATQETQYF	TGTGCCAGCAGCGTAGCGGCTACCCAAGAGACCCAGTACTTC
TRBJ1-3	15	.	.	TRBV19	CASRSGLSAGNTIYF	TGTGCCAGTAGATCCGGCCTCTCTGCTGGAAACACCATATATTTT
TRBJ1-1	16	.	.	TRBV7-9	CASSLELGGTGTEAFF	TGTGCCAGCAGCTTAGAGCTCGGTGGGACGGGCACTGAAGCTTTCTTT
TRBJ2-7	11	.	.	TRBV12-1	CASSPGALEYF	TGTGCCAGCAGCCCCGGGGCTCTGGAGTACTTC
TRBJ2-7	14	.	TRBD1	TRBV25-1	CASSAGQSSYEQYF	TGTGCCAGCAGTGCGGGACAGAGTTCCTACGAGCAGTACTTC
TRBJ1-6	16	.	.	TRBV4-1	CASSQDETGRNSPLHF	TGCGCCAGCAGCCAAGATGAAACAGGGAGGAATTCACCCCTCCACTTT
TRBJ2-1	17	.	.	TRBV27	CASSPFSVGTSYNEQFF	TGTGCCAGCAGTCCCTTTTCCGTAGGGACATCCTACAATGAGCAGTTCTTC
TRBJ1-6	15	few	.	TRBV4-1	CASGELGAGNSPLHF	TGCGCCAGCGGAGAACTAGGGGCAGGTAATTCACCCCTCCACTTT
TRBJ1-2	14	.	TRBD1	TRBV2	CASIPEGASHGYTF	TGTGCCAGCATCCCGGAGGGGGCTTCGCATGGCTACACCTTC